A single T cell receptor (beta chain) is shown here with its context. Germline CDR1 is LGHDT and CDR2 is YNNKEL (reference sequence). The CDR3 extends over 16 amino acids. The data were obtained in a study of blood T cells in healthy people across ages. PCR was performed a second time for about 7 to 12 cycles using a sample-barcoded 5' primer and a J-beta primer mix. TCRdb re-called the 5' RACE reads through MiXCR, storing one row per CDR3 protein. The table includes 730,000 or so distinct CDR3 sequences, around 43% detected once. The chain uses TRBV3-1 and TRBJ2-5; D could derive from TRBD1 or TRBD2 (6 bases each). The closer fit of TRBJ2-1 to the DNA end suggests the J call may be wrong. The source of this sequence is a man at least 80 years old in good health. The specimen was blood. CDR3 region: CASSQRGARSQETQFF. The CDR3 DNA sequence: TGTGCCAGCAGCCAAAGGGGGGCCAGGTCACAAGAGACCCAGTTCTTC.